Below are 2 T cell receptor beta chains sequenced from a single sample in a study of a mutant IDH1 vaccine in newly diagnosed glioma. Their specific antigens are unknown. Described time point: week 11, during vaccination. The vaccine gave 300 ug of a 20-mer mutant IDH1 peptide subcutaneously per dose. TCRdb's copy holds only in-frame clones and misses some; the assay was immunoSEQ multiplex PCR. Among about 130,000 clones, 80% were seen once, and the ten largest hold approximately 5%. This specimen was PBMCs, taken from a glioma patient whose treatment included an IDH1 peptide vaccine. Receptors were obtained from a man between 40 and 49 years old with glioma.

This sequence joins TRBV6-6 and TRBJ2-1; D unclear. The CDR3 loop spans 14 amino acids. Germline-derived CDR1 and CDR2 are MNHNY and SVGAGI (reference sequence). Trimming shortened V by 2 bases and J by 1 base, and 6 bases separated the two germline ends. DNA of the CDR3: TGTGCCAGCAGTTACGGTGGATCCTACAATGAGCAGTTCTTC. Its translation: CASSYGGSYNEQFF.

CDR3 DNA sequence: TGTGCCAGCAGCTTAGGGCAGGACAAAACAGATACGCAGTATTTT. Residues: CASSLGQDKTDTQYF. V is TRBV7-9 and J is TRBJ2-3; possibly TRBD1 for D (5 bases). V was clipped by 1 base and J by 3 bases, with 11 bases between them. Per the germline V gene, CDR1 is SEHNR and CDR2 is FQNEAQ (reference sequence). The CDR3 covers 15 residues.